This T cell receptor (beta chain) was sequenced for a study of control samples from healthy donors and cancer patients. TCRdb keeps only in-frame clones here, not all; method: immunoSEQ multiplex PCR. The table records about 73,000 clones, roughly 90% of them present only once. Unmatched junction bases numbered 6, after V lost 1 base and J lost 2 bases. This CDR3 has 16 amino acids. Per the germline V gene, CDR1 is SGHNT and CDR2 is YENEEA. This clone is a singleton in its sample. The chain joins TRBV11-3 to TRBJ2-3; the match to TRBD1 covers 7 bases. This clonotype was obtained from a man in his sixties with lung cancer. Sequenced material: PBMCs. In DNA form, the CDR3 reads TGTGCCAGCAGCTTAGGTCGAGGGGGCCACACAGATACGCAGTATTTT. This encodes CASSLGRGGHTDTQYF.